One and the same sample provided the 6 T cell receptor beta chains below, sequenced in a study of primary melanoma T cells and metastatic recurrence. The protocol was immunoSEQ multiplex PCR, while the TCRdb copy is restricted to in-frame clones and leaves out a portion. The sample table includes 40 to 60 clones. The sample taken for sequencing was melanoma tumor tissue. Receptors were obtained from a human donor with melanoma.

This clone came up a few times. A nucleotide was unread or ambiguous, so the corresponding amino acid is written X. The chain combines TRBV18 with TRBJ1-1, with TRBD1 matching 8 bases. Germline loops: CDR1 KGHSH, CDR2 LQKENI. This CDR3 has 18 amino acids. The ends lost 0 bases at V and 4 bases at J; junction bases unmatched: 13. CDR3 sequence (DNA): TGTGCCAGCTCACCACCGCTCTGGGACAGGCGTCGTRTCACTGAAGCTTTCTTT. This codes for CASSPPLWDRRRXTEAFF.

This clone has more than one count but fewer than ten. This chain links TRBV28 with TRBJ2-5, with a weak D call TRBD2 (6 bases). The CDR3 loop spans 16 amino acids. V lost 2 bases and J lost 2, with 15 bases in between. Germline assignment: CDR1 MDHEN and CDR2 SYDVKM. The CDR3, as DNA: TGTGCCAGCAGTTTAAAAGGAGGGACGGAACAAGAGACCCAGTACTTC. Translation gives CASSLKGGTEQETQYF.

This chain uses TRBV9 with TRBJ2-3, with D unresolved. V lost 0 bases, J lost 3 bases, and 8 bases lay in between. CDR3 length: 14 amino acids. Germline CDR1 SGDLS, CDR2 YYNGEE. DNA of the CDR3: TGTGCCAGCAGCGTAGAAAGCCCAACAGATACGCAGTATTTT. The encoded protein is CASSVESPTDTQYF.

V usage is TRBV6-9 and J usage is TRBJ1-5, with TRBD1 matching 7 bases. J gave up 6 bases and V 6 bases, and 2 bases lay outside the gene matches. The CDR3 spans 12 residues. Germline CDR1 is MNHGY and CDR2 is SVAAGI. The CDR3 protein is CASRQGSQPQHF. CDR3 coding DNA: TGTGCCAGCAGACAGGGGAGTCAGCCCCAGCATTTT.

This clone was seen only once. This sequence joins TRBV30 and TRBJ2-2; D remains unclear. CDR3 length: 12 amino acids. Trimming pared 2 bases from V and 5 bases from J, leaving 6 bases between. Germline V CDR1 and CDR2: GTSNPN, SVGIG (reference sequence). CDR3 sequence reads: CAWSHVTGELFF. The CDR3 nucleotides are TGTGCCTGGAGTCACGTAACCGGGGAGCTGTTTTTT.

The chain carries TRBV6-8 and TRBJ1-4; D remains ambiguous. Trimming removed 5 bases from V and 5 bases from J, with 24 bases in between. Germline V gene lookup returns CDR1 MNHGY and CDR2 SAAAGT. This CDR3 has 18 amino acids. CDR3 sequence reads: CASSDCPSLLVDNEKLFF. CDR3 in DNA: TGTGCCAGCAGTGACTGTCCAAGTCTCCTAGTCGACAATGAAAAACTGTTTTTT.